The rows below give T cell receptor beta chains drawn from one sample of a study of blood T cell repertoires in COVID-19. Produced via immunoSEQ multiplex PCR; TCRdb's table is partial and in-frame only. Among roughly 300,000 clones listed, around 92% were seen once. Sequences were obtained from peripheral blood. The receptors were gathered from a young man who had recovered from COVID-19. CDR3s include the opening cysteine and the closing phenylalanine or tryptophan. The order of the fields is V gene, J gene, clone size, CDR3 protein. Only part of the rows carry a size: once, few, many, or a class if the clone is expanded.

>TRBV2|TRBJ1-6|NA
CASSSARGINSPLHF
>TRBV10-3|TRBJ2-7|NA
CAISGERSYEQYF
>TRBV19|TRBJ1-1|NA
CASSMGPGRGGITEAFF
>TRBV27|TRBJ2-1|NA
CASSLSGGISYNEQFF
>TRBV5-8|TRBJ1-2|NA
CASSLTGANYGYTF
>TRBV19|TRBJ2-7|NA
CASSITTGGYEQYF
>TRBV7-6|TRBJ2-3|NA
CASSLGLASDTQYF
>TRBV7-9|TRBJ1-1|NA
CASSSVMEGKAFF
>TRBV5-1|TRBJ2-1|NA
CASSPGLAGLSYNEQFF
>TRBV2|TRBJ2-3|few
CASSASDESRDTPDTQYF
>TRBV10-3|TRBJ1-2|NA
CAISETNRVVDYGYTF